Here is one T cell receptor (beta chain) with its context. This sample was included in a study of blood T cell repertoires in COVID-19. The overall study: PBMCs, B-cell-depleted T cells, or T cells were the source of the cDNA or gDNA that made up the material.

TCRdb's copy holds only in-frame clones and misses some; the assay was immunoSEQ multiplex PCR. In the table there are about 240,000 clones, roughly nine tenths of which are singletons. Trimming pared 5 bases from V and 0 bases from J, leaving 13 bases between. Germline CDR1 reads MDHEN; CDR2 reads SYDVKM. The CDR3 totals 15 residues. The source is a man in his sixties who had recovered from COVID-19. The chain is built from TRBV28 and TRBJ1-1; D may be TRBD1 (5 bases). Sample: peripheral blood. CDR3 in amino acids: CASSLGGAMNTEAFF. CDR3 sequence (DNA): TGTGCCAGCAGTCTTGGAGGGGCCATGAACACTGAAGCTTTCTTT.